This TCR beta chain was identified during a study of cytomegalovirus exposure and HLA in healthy donors. The germline gives CDR1 SGHTA, CDR2 FQGNSA. J gave up 7 bases and V 4 bases, and 6 bases lay outside the gene matches. The CDR3 runs to 14 residues. The PCR contained 60 Vbeta and 13 Jbeta primers. TCRdb's copy holds only in-frame clones and misses some; the assay was immunoSEQ multiplex PCR. The sample carries about 140,000 clones, roughly 76% recorded once. The chain employs TRBV7-2 and TRBJ1-5, with TRBD1 matching over 8 bases. The sequence came from a woman between 35 and 50 years old in good health and CMV-seronegative. Sample: PBMCs. In DNA form, the CDR3 reads TGTGCCAGCAGCTCACGACAGGGGATACAGCCCCAGCATTTT. Translation: CASSSRQGIQPQHF.